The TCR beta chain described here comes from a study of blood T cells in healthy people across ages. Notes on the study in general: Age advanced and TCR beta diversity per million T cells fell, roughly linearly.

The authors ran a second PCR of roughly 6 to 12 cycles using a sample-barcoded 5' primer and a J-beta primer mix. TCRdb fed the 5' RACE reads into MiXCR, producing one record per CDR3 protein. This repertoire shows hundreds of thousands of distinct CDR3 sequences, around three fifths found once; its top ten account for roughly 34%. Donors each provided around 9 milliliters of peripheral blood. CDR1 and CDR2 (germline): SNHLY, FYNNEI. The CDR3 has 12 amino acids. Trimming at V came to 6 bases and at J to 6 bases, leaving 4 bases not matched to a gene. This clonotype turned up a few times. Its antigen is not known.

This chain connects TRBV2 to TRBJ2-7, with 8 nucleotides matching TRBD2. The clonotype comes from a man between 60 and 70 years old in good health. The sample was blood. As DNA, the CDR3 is TGTGCCAGCAGCGGACTAGCTGCCGAGCAGTACTTC. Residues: CASSGLAAEQYF. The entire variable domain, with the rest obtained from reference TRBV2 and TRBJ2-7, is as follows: EPEVTQTPSHQVTQMGQEVILRCVPISNHLYFYWYRQILGQKVEFLVSFYNNEISEKSEIFDDQFSVERPDGSNFTLKIRSTKLEDSAMYFCASSGLAAEQYFGPGTRLTVT.